The T cell receptor beta chain under discussion was sequenced for a study of tumor T cells in aggressive B-cell lymphoma. This table comes from immunoSEQ multiplex PCR, and its TCRdb copy is limited to in-frame clones, with some not included. The sample carries about 4,600 clones, more than 65% recorded once. This CDR3 region has 18 residues. The V gene lost 2 bases and the J gene lost 0 bases, with 20 bases spanning the gap. CDR1 and CDR2 from the germline V gene are SGHRS and YFSETQ. The clonotype was recovered from an adult with diffuse large B cell lymphoma. The sequenced sample consisted of tumor tissue. The chain links TRBV5-1 to TRBJ1-2; D unresolved. CDR3 sequence: CASSFGLSVKRANYGYTF. CDR3 DNA sequence: TGCGCCAGCAGCTTTGGACTCTCCGTCAAGAGGGCTAACTATGGCTACACCTTC.